The clone carrying this T cell receptor beta chain was recorded once. Antigen unknown. V was pared by 8 bases and J by 9 bases, with 16 bases between. The CDR3 is 12 amino acids. Germline-derived CDR1 and CDR2 are MDHEN and SYDVKM. These data come from a study of radiotherapy plus CTLA-4 blockade in lung cancer. Points from the study as a whole: Among blood TCR repertoires after radiotherapy plus ipilimumab, tumor-derived clones expanded.

Sequenced by immunoSEQ multiplex PCR; TCRdb stores in-frame clones only, minus some. The sample contains roughly 86,000 clones, over 80% of which appear only once. J is TRBJ1-2 and V is TRBV28; maybe TRBD1 (5 bases). The origin of this receptor is a human donor with non-small cell lung cancer who had stable disease on radiotherapy plus ipilimumab. Sequenced here: peripheral blood, sampled from a patient treated with radiotherapy plus ipilimumab. In DNA form, the CDR3 reads TGTGCCAGCGGTCCGGGGGGTAGGAGCTACACCTTC. This encodes CASGPGGRSYTF.